Listed below are T cell receptor beta chains from one sample, sequenced in a study of blood T cell repertoires in COVID-19. Sequencing was performed with immunoSEQ multiplex PCR; in TCRdb, only in-frame clones are kept and a portion is missing. Here the sample spans fewer than 300,000 clones, approximately 88% being singletons. The material sequenced was peripheral blood. All receptors derive from a woman aged 25 to 39 with acute or convalescent COVID-19. Each CDR3 is given with its conserved first and last residue. The order of the fields is J gene, V gene, D gene, clone size, CDR3 length, CDR3 DNA, CDR3 protein. D genes are given only for firm matches. Size tells how often a clone was seen (once, few, many) or the class of an expanded clone, and some rows leave it out.

TRBJ1-6 TRBV5-4 NA NA 15 TGTGCCAGCAGCTTGGCCACGGGGTTGAATTCACCCCTCCACTTT CASSLATGLNSPLHF
TRBJ2-1 TRBV30 TRBD2 NA 17 TGTGCCTGGACCACAACCATCGGGAGGGCTTCCTACAATGAGCAGTTCTTC CAWTTTIGRASYNEQFF
TRBJ2-7 TRBV4-3 NA few 15 TGCGCCAGCAGCCAAGAGTCCAGGGGTGCCTACGAGCAGTACTTC CASSQESRGAYEQYF
TRBJ2-7 TRBV7-9 TRBD1 NA 16 TGTGCCAGCAGCCCCTCTGGGACAGGGGTGGTGTACGAGCAGTACTTC CASSPSGTGVVYEQYF
TRBJ1-5 TRBV5-1 TRBD1 NA 15 TGCGCCAGCACCTCGACAGGGGGCCCCAATCAGCCCCAGCATTTT CASTSTGGPNQPQHF
TRBJ2-7 TRBV19 TRBD1 NA 14 TGTGCCAGTAGCCCGGGACAGGGGGCGTACGAGCAGTACTTC CASSPGQGAYEQYF
TRBJ2-3 TRBV24-1 TRBD2 NA 18 TGTGCCACCAGTGACCCGGGACTAGCGGGAGGGGATTATGATACGCAGTATTTT CATSDPGLAGGDYDTQYF
TRBJ1-2 TRBV29-1 TRBD1 NA 12 TGCAGCGCCAAGGGGGCGGATAGTGGCTACACCTTC CSAKGADSGYTF
TRBJ1-5 TRBV7-9 TRBD1 many 15 TGTGCCAGCAGCTTAGGGGACAGTAGCAATCAGCCCCAGCATTTT CASSLGDSSNQPQHF
TRBJ1-4 TRBV29-1 TRBD1 NA 14 TGCAGCGTTGGACAGGGGGCCCTCAAAGAAAAACTGTTTTTT CSVGQGALKEKLFF
TRBJ1-1 TRBV7-8 NA NA 14 TGTGCCAGCAGCTTCATGACAGGGAACACTGAAGCTTTCTTT CASSFMTGNTEAFF
TRBJ2-2 TRBV19 TRBD2 NA 16 TGTGCCAGTACAGGGAGGGGACCCCCGAACACCGGGGAGCTGTTTTTT CASTGRGPPNTGELFF
TRBJ2-1 TRBV12-3/TRBV12-4 NA once 13 TGTGCCAGCAGTTTAGGCCTCCTAGCGTTGCAGTTCTTC CASSLGLLALQFF
TRBJ2-7 TRBV11-1 NA NA 15 TGTGCCAGCAGCCCTAGAGGGAGGAGGACCTACGAGCAGTACTTC CASSPRGRRTYEQYF
TRBJ2-1 TRBV7-9 NA NA 15 TGTGCCAGCAGCTTAGGTAACAGGACCTACAATGAGCAGTTCTTC CASSLGNRTYNEQFF
TRBJ2-1 TRBV19 TRBD1 NA 15 TGTGCCAGTAGTATCGGCAGGGGGCCCAACAATGAGCAGTTCTTC CASSIGRGPNNEQFF
TRBJ2-2 TRBV15 NA NA 13 TGTGCCACCAGCAGACGGGACACCGGGGAGCTGTTTTTT CATSRRDTGELFF
TRBJ2-1 TRBV12-3/TRBV12-4 NA NA 13 TGTGCCAGCAGTCCTAGACAGTACAATGAGCAGTTCTTC CASSPRQYNEQFF
TRBJ2-3 TRBV24-1 NA NA 16 TGTGCCACCAGTGACACAGCCGGGACTTTCACAGATACGCAGTATTTT CATSDTAGTFTDTQYF
TRBJ2-2 TRBV5-1 TRBD1 NA 14 TGCGCCAGCAGCCGGGACAGGAGCACCGGGGAGCTGTTTTTT CASSRDRSTGELFF
TRBJ1-2 TRBV5-8 NA NA 15 TGTGCCAGCATAGTGTCAGGGTTGGATGACTATGGCTACACCTTC CASIVSGLDDYGYTF
TRBJ1-5 TRBV6-5 NA once 13 TGTGCCAGCAGTTACCAGAGCAATCAGCCCCAGCATTTT CASSYQSNQPQHF
TRBJ2-1 TRBV19 TRBD2 NA 15 TGTGCCAGTAGTGCCGCGGCGGGAGGGATAGATGAGCAGTTCTTC CASSAAAGGIDEQFF
TRBJ2-1 TRBV10-2 TRBD2 NA 19 TGCGCCAGCAGTCCCGGGGCTAGCGGGAGGGCGAGCTCCTACAATGAGCAGTTCTTC CASSPGASGRASSYNEQFF
TRBJ1-4 TRBV5-1 NA NA 14 TGCGCCAGCAGCTTGGCGTCAACTAATGAAAAACTGTTTTTT CASSLASTNEKLFF
TRBJ2-1 TRBV9 TRBD2 NA 16 TGTGCCAGCAGCGGAGATCGAGCGGGAATTTACAATGAGCAGTTCTTC CASSGDRAGIYNEQFF
TRBJ1-2 TRBV4-3 NA NA 16 TGCGCCAGCAGCCAAGATGCAACAGGGACCTACTATGGCTACACCTTC CASSQDATGTYYGYTF
TRBJ1-6 TRBV18 NA NA 16 TGTGCCAGCTCACCATTGGGCCACCTCAATAATTCACCCCTCCACTTT CASSPLGHLNNSPLHF
TRBJ2-1 TRBV11-2 TRBD2 once 19 TGTGCCAGCAGCTGGGCCGGGACTAGCGGGAGGAGGGGTGCGAATGAGCAGTTCTTC CASSWAGTSGRRGANEQFF
TRBJ1-2 TRBV24-1 TRBD1 NA 15 TGTGCCACCAGTGGGGCCGGGACAGGGAACTATGGCTACACCTTC CATSGAGTGNYGYTF
TRBJ1-5 TRBV21-1 NA NA 18 TGTGCCAGCAGCATTGGACAGGGGGTACGTAAGGTAACGCAGCCCCAGCATTTT CASSIGQGVRKVTQPQHF
TRBJ1-4 TRBV30 NA NA 12 TGTGCCTCCCGGGGGAATCAGAAAAAACTGTTTTTT CASRGNQKKLFF
TRBJ2-5 TRBV2 TRBD2 NA 14 TGTGCCAGCAGTGGGGGACTAGCGGGAGAGACCCAGTACTTC CASSGGLAGETQYF
TRBJ1-1 TRBV20-1 NA NA 10 TGCAGTGTCCCGGGGGGGGTAGCTTTCTTT CSVPGGVAFF
TRBJ2-7 TRBV6-5 TRBD1 NA 15 TGTGCCAGCAGACCCGGGACAGGGGGTTTCTACGAGCAGTACTTC CASRPGTGGFYEQYF
TRBJ2-7 TRBV18 TRBD1 NA 15 TGTGCCAGCTCACCGGTAACAGGGGATGTGCGGGAGCAGTACTTC CASSPVTGDVREQYF
TRBJ1-5 TRBV10-3 NA NA 12 TGTGCCACACAGTCCAGCAATCAGCCCCAGCATTTT CATQSSNQPQHF
TRBJ1-5 TRBV19 TRBD1 once 17 TGTGCCAGTAGTATATCCCCGACAGGGGATGGCAATCAGCCCCAGCATTTT CASSISPTGDGNQPQHF
TRBJ1-2 TRBV3-1/TRBV3-2 TRBD1 NA 17 TGTGCCAGCAGCCCGAACCCAAGCCAGGGGGCATACTATGGCTACACCTTC CASSPNPSQGAYYGYTF
TRBJ2-7 TRBV27 TRBD1 few 15 TGTGCCAGCAGTCACCCAGGACAGGGGGAATACGAGCAGTACTTC CASSHPGQGEYEQYF
TRBJ2-3 TRBV27 NA NA 15 TGTGCCAGCAGTTTATCTGGCGGGCACACAGATACGCAGTATTTT CASSLSGGHTDTQYF
TRBJ2-2 TRBV5-6 NA NA 12 TGTGCCAGCAGCCTCGGAGGGGGGGAGCTGTTTTTT CASSLGGGELFF
TRBJ2-1 TRBV11-3 TRBD2 NA 16 TGTGCCAGCAGCTTCAGCGGGAGTGCAATTTACAATGAGCAGTTCTTC CASSFSGSAIYNEQFF
TRBJ2-5 TRBV4-2 NA few 15 TGTGCCAGCAGCCAAGTCGGGGGAGGACAAGAGACCCAGTACTTC CASSQVGGGQETQYF
TRBJ2-3 TRBV27 NA NA 14 TGTGCCACCAGGAGGGGAGGGGGGACAGATACGCAGTATTTT CATRRGGGTDTQYF
TRBJ1-1 TRBV7-9 NA once 15 TGTGCCAGCAGCTTAGTGGGAGGGATGAACACTGAAGCTTTCTTT CASSLVGGMNTEAFF
TRBJ2-7 TRBV7-9 TRBD2 NA 15 TGTGCCAGCAGCTTCCTAGCGGGAGGGCCCTACGAGCAGTACTTC CASSFLAGGPYEQYF
TRBJ2-1 TRBV4-2 NA NA 16 TGTGCCAGCAGCTTCATAGCGACCAGCTCCTACAATGAGCAGTTCTTC CASSFIATSSYNEQFF
TRBJ2-7 TRBV11-2 TRBD2 NA 16 TGTGCCAGCAGCTTAGCTAGCGGGAGTGTCCCTCGCGAGCAGTACTTC CASSLASGSVPREQYF
TRBJ2-1 TRBV6-5 TRBD2 NA 15 TGTGCCAGCAATTTACTAGCGGTCGCCTACAATGAGCAGTTCTTC CASNLLAVAYNEQFF
TRBJ2-3 TRBV2 NA NA 14 TGTGCCAGCAGTACAGGGTTTAGGACAGATACGCAGTATTTT CASSTGFRTDTQYF
TRBJ2-3 TRBV19 NA NA 15 TGTGCCAGTAGTCGAATCGCGAGTACCACAGATACGCAGTATTTT CASSRIASTTDTQYF